The next 26 T cell receptor beta chains were all read from a single sample in a study of Graves' ophthalmopathy and Graves' hyperthyroidism (dated by TCRdb to between 2018 and 2020). The sequencing machine was an Illumina HiSeq 2000. TCR beta CDR3 regions were amplified from RNA transcripts for repertoire sequencing. The first round of RT-PCR was done with HTBI primers and the Qiagen OneStep RT-PCR kit, and was followed by a second round of multiplex PCR, then size selection and purification. Starting from the raw public reads, TCRdb applied fastp trimming at Q25, assembled clones with MiXCR and retained in-frame beta chains. Every CDR3 protein is listed once, alongside the most common genes and DNA of its rows. This sample holds hundreds of thousands of distinct CDR3 sequences; around 21% were observed only once. The leading ten clones occupy roughly 3% of the sample. The sample taken for sequencing was peripheral blood. Receptors originate from a young woman with stable Graves' hyperthyroidism. Donor details come from another sample of the same person, matched by shared clones.

This chain uses TRBV15 with TRBJ1-1; D is ambiguous. Germline assignment: CDR1 LNHNV and CDR2 YYDKDF (reference sequence). The CDR3 sequence is 13 residues long. V was cut by 1 base and J by 1 base, with 4 bases left in between. CDR3: CATSRGSNTEAFF. CDR3 DNA: TGTGCCACCAGCAGAGGATCGAACACTGAAGCTTTCTTT.

The CDR3 protein is CASSERQGAAMNTEAFF. CDR3 in DNA: TGTGCCAGCAGTGAACGTCAGGGGGCTGCTATGAACACTGAAGCTTTCTTT. The chain recombines TRBV6-1 with TRBJ1-1, with 8 bases fitting TRBD1. The CDR3 length is 17 residues. The V gene's germline CDR1 is MNHNS and CDR2 SASEGT. The J segment lost 0 bases and the V segment lost 2 bases, leaving 8 bases of the junction unmatched.

This clonotype was recorded many times. With a much larger clone just one base away, this may be a read error. The chain is built from TRBV6-1 and TRBJ1-6; D not certain. From germline, CDR1 is MNHNS and CDR2 SASEGT. The CDR3 spans 13 residues. CDR3 amino acids: CASRRHDNSHLHF. CDR3 coding DNA: TGTGCCAGCAGACGCCATGATAATTCACACCTCCACTTT.

This clonotype was seen many times. The V gene is TRBV12-3 or TRBV12-4, the J gene TRBJ1-3; the D gene is possibly TRBD1 (5 bases). This CDR3 has 15 residues. The V end was cut by 6 bases, the J end by 3 bases, with 15 bases between. The CDR3, as DNA: TGTGCCAGCAGCCCCCCGGGGCTATTTGGAAACACCATATATTTT. It codes for CASSPPGLFGNTIYF.

Many counts were recorded for this clonotype. This chain connects TRBV20-1 to TRBJ1-3; maybe TRBD1 (5 bases). Germline assignment: CDR1 DFQATT and CDR2 SNEGSKA (reference sequence). V was clipped by 7 bases and J by 2 bases, with 12 bases between them. This CDR3 is built from 13 residues. The CDR3 nucleotides are TGCAGTGGAGCCGGGACTACTGGAAACACCATATATTTT. Its protein product is CSGAGTTGNTIYF.

This chain joins TRBV7-2 and TRBJ2-5; 8 bases fit TRBD2. The CDR3 contains 15 residues. J lost 4 bases, V lost 2 bases, and 6 bases had no gene match. Germline loops: CDR1 SGHTA, CDR2 FQGNSA. CDR3 nucleotides: TGTGCCAGCAGCTTAAGGGGTCTAGCGGGAGAGACCCAGTACTTC. It specifies CASSLRGLAGETQYF.

Many counts were recorded for this clonotype. This rearrangement joins TRBV20-1 to TRBJ2-5; no reliable D call. The CDR3 spans 12 residues. Germline CDR1 and CDR2: DFQATT and SNEGSKA (reference sequence). With 6 bases removed from V and 9 bases from J, the gap between germline ends came to 17 bases. The CDR3 here is CSAGYQEMSQYF. CDR3 DNA: TGCAGTGCGGGATACCAAGAGATGTCCCAGTACTTC.

In its sample, this clonotype was seen many times. The chain combines TRBV12-3 or TRBV12-4 with TRBJ1-2; D is unresolved. V dropped 2 bases and J dropped 4 bases, with 5 bases sitting between them. This CDR3 has 12 amino acids. The CDR3 loop reads CASSLNIYGYTF. In nucleotides, the CDR3 is TGTGCCAGCAGTTTAAACATCTATGGCTACACCTTC.

This clonotype was seen at least ten times. This chain joins TRBV28 and TRBJ2-5, with 8 nucleotides matching TRBD1. The CDR3 has 14 residues. Losses at the gene ends were 6 bases for V and 3 bases for J; bases not matched to a gene: 6. Germline V gene lookup returns CDR1 MDHEN and CDR2 SYDVKM. DNA of the CDR3: TGTGCCAGCAGACCCCGGACAGGGAAAGAGACCCAGTACTTC. Translating gives CASRPRTGKETQYF.

This clonotype was found many times. The chain joins TRBV12-3 or TRBV12-4 to TRBJ2-7, with 8 bases identical to TRBD1. The CDR3 loop spans 15 amino acids. With 6 bases clipped from V and 4 bases from J, the junction kept 11 bases outside the gene matches. CDR3 bases: TGTGCCAGCAGCAATACCGGGACAGGCATTTACGAGCAGTACTTC. Translated: CASSNTGTGIYEQYF.

This clonotype was counted ten times or more. The chain has TRBV12-3 or TRBV12-4 and TRBJ1-6; tentative D call: TRBD1 (5 bases). The CDR3 is 16 residues long. Trimming cost V 8 bases and J 2 bases, with 16 bases left between them. CDR3 DNA: TGTGCCAGCTCATCAGGGCCGGGGGCCTATAATTCACCCCTCCACTTT. Encoded protein: CASSSGPGAYNSPLHF.

This clonotype showed up just a few times. The V and J genes are TRBV4-1 and TRBJ2-7, with D uncertain. CDR1 is MGHRA, CDR2 YSYEKL, per germline. Trimming took off 0 bases at V and 0 bases at J, with 3 bases between the two ends. CDR3 length: 13 residues. CDR3 DNA sequence: TGCGCCAGCAGCCAAGAAATCTCCTACGAGCAGTACTTC. This codes for CASSQEISYEQYF.

This clonotype was seen repeatedly, ten times or more. CDR3 amino acids: CASSSNRLSSYNSPLHF. DNA of the CDR3: TGTGCCAGCAGTTCAAACAGGCTTAGCTCCTATAATTCACCCCTCCACTTT. The chain recombines TRBV27 with TRBJ1-6; possibly TRBD1 for D (5 bases). Trimming left V 4 bases short and J 0 bases short, with 13 bases between. The germline CDR1 and CDR2 sequences are MNHEY and SMNVEV (reference sequence). CDR3 length: 17 residues.

The table lists this clonotype with many counts. V is TRBV7-3 and J is TRBJ1-1; no definite D call. The germline V gene has CDR1 SGHTA and CDR2 FQGTGA. V lost 3 bases and J 4 bases, leaving 9 bases between the germline ends. The CDR3 is 13 residues long. CDR3 nucleotide sequence: TGTGCCAGCAGCTTCGATCACTTCACTGAAGCTTTCTTT. Translating gives CASSFDHFTEAFF.

The gene calls are TRBV6-1 and TRBJ2-3; D is ambiguous. Germline CDR1 reads MNHNS; CDR2 reads SASEGT. The CDR3 runs 10 residues. Trimming cost V 8 bases and J 11 bases, with 11 bases left between them. This CDR3 is CASGGPGQYF. CDR3 nucleotide sequence: TGTGCCAGCGGCGGCCCGGGGCAGTATTTT.

This clonotype was seen many times. The rearrangement links TRBV28 to TRBJ2-7; D gene unclear. Trimming took off 1 base at V and 5 bases at J, with 12 bases between the two ends. There are 14 residues in the CDR3. Germline CDR1 MDHEN, CDR2 SYDVKM. DNA of the CDR3: TGTGCCAGCAGTTTATTTTTTCAGGAACACGAGCAGTACTTC. Translation: CASSLFFQEHEQYF.

This sequence joins TRBV12-3 or TRBV12-4 and TRBJ2-5; D is ambiguous. The CDR3 is 13 amino acids. V was shortened by 6 bases and J by 4 bases, with 12 bases between the two germline ends. The CDR3 DNA sequence: TGTGCCAGCAGCCCCAATAATGGAGAGACCCAGTACTTC. Protein sequence: CASSPNNGETQYF.

This clonotype was seen ten or more times. The chain is built from TRBV6-2 or TRBV6-3 and TRBJ2-5; 10 bases are shared with TRBD2. The CDR3 is 17 amino acids. With V trimmed by 2 bases and J by 1 base, 7 bases remained unmatched. Germline values: CDR1 MNHEY, CDR2 SVGEGT. The CDR3 sequence is CASSYELAGPTQETQYF. The DNA of the CDR3 is TGTGCCAGCAGTTACGAACTAGCGGGGCCAACCCAAGAGACCCAGTACTTC.

The V call is TRBV28, the J call TRBJ2-7, with 13 positions matching TRBD2. V shed 7 bases and J 5 bases; nucleotides not matched to a gene: 2. This CDR3 comprises 13 residues. Germline-derived CDR1 and CDR2 are MDHEN and SYDVKM. The CDR3 bases are TGTGCCAGCACCGGACTAGCGGGAGACGAGCAGTACTTC. Translation: CASTGLAGDEQYF.

J is TRBJ2-7 and V is TRBV7-2; tentatively, D is TRBD1 or TRBD2 (5 bases each). The germline V and J ends were trimmed by 1 base and 2 bases, with 12 bases remaining between them. Germline V gene data show CDR1 as SGHTA and CDR2 as FQGNSA. There are 15 residues in the CDR3. In nucleotides, the CDR3 is TGTGCCAGCAGCTTAGTAGTTCAGGGAGCCTACGAGCAGTACTTC. Protein product: CASSLVVQGAYEQYF.

The rearrangement links TRBV6-1 to TRBJ1-2; the D is unclear. CDR1 is MNHNS, CDR2 SASEGT, per germline. This CDR3 has 13 residues. The V and J ends lost 6 bases and 0 bases respectively, with 8 bases between them. The CDR3 region is CASRRTSNYGYTF. The CDR3 DNA reads as TGTGCCAGCAGAAGGACCTCTAACTATGGCTACACCTTC.

This chain's CDR3 is CASSSRQYPEAFF. The CDR3 DNA sequence: TGTGCCAGCAGCTCCCGACAGTACCCTGAAGCTTTCTTT. V gene TRBV7-9 combines with J gene TRBJ1-1, with D possibly matching TRBD1 (5 bases). Trimming removed 4 bases from V and 6 bases from J, with 12 bases in between. CDR1 is SEHNR, CDR2 FQNEAQ, per germline (reference sequence). This CDR3 spans 13 amino acids.

With regard to this clonotype: This may be a read error, as it is one base from a much larger clone. The V and J genes are TRBV11-2 and TRBJ2-7; D possibly uses TRBD1 or TRBD2 (6 bases each). This CDR3 spans 14 amino acids. The V gene's germline CDR1 is SGHAT and CDR2 FQNNGV. DNA of the CDR3: TGTGCCAGCAGTAGCGTGGGGGGCCGGGGAGAGCAGTGCTTC. It yields the protein CASSSVGGRGEQCF.

This rearrangement joins TRBV7-2 to TRBJ2-7; D possibly corresponds to TRBD2 (6 bases). The germline gives CDR1 SGHTA, CDR2 FQGNSA. The CDR3 length is 15 residues. The germline V and J ends were trimmed by 3 bases and 0 bases, with 12 bases remaining between them. The CDR3 is CASSLVASASYEQYF. The CDR3 DNA follows: TGTGCCAGCAGCTTGGTCGCTAGCGCCTCCTACGAGCAGTACTTC.

The rearrangement uses TRBV11-2 and TRBJ2-7; D unresolved. V was shortened by 5 bases and J by 9 bases, with 14 bases between the two germline ends. The CDR3 has 12 residues. CDR1 is SGHAT and CDR2 is FQNNGV in the germline V gene. As DNA, the CDR3 is TGTGCCAGCAGCCCCGTCACCTTGGGGCAGTACTTC. This gives the protein CASSPVTLGQYF.

This clonotype has at least ten counts. This chain uses TRBV5-1 with TRBJ2-2; 10 nucleotides match TRBD2. The CDR3 spans 17 residues. V shed 4 bases, J shed 4 bases, and the junction held 10 bases outside the gene matches. The germline V gene has CDR1 SGHRS and CDR2 YFSETQ. The CDR3 nucleotides are TGCGCCAGCAGCGGCGGGACTAGCGACGGAGGCACCGGGGAGCTGTTTTTT. Encoded protein: CASSGGTSDGGTGELFF.